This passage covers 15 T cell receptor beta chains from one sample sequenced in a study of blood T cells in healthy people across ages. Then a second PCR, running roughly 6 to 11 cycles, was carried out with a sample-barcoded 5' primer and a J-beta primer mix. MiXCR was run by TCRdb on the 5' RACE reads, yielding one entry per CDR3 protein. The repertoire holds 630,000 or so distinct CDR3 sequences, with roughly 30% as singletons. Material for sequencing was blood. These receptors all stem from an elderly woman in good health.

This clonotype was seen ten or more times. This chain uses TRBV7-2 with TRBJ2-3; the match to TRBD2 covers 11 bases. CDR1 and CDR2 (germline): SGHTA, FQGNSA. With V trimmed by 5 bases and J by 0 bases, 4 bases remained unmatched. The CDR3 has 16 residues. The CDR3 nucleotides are TGTGCCAGCAGCCCCCGACTAGCGGGGAGCACAGATACGCAGTATTTT. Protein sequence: CASSPRLAGSTDTQYF.

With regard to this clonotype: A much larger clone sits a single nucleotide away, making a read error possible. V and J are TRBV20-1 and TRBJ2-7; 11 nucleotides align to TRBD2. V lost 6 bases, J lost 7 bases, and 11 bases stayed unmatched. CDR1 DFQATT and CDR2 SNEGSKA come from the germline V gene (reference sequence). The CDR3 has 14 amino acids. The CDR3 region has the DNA TGCAGTGCGACCCGACTAGCGGGGCACAATGAGCAGTACTTC. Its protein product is CSATRLAGHNEQYF.

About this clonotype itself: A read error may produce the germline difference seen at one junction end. The CDR3 is CVTSNPGQGGDIQYF. The DNA of the CDR3 is TGTGTCACCAGCAACCCTGGACAGGGCGGGGACATTCAGTACTTC. V is TRBV15 and J is TRBJ2-4; 8 nucleotides agree with TRBD1. This CDR3 is 15 amino acids long. CDR1 LNHNV and CDR2 YYDKDF come from the germline V gene (reference sequence).

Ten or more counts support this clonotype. The CDR3 nucleotides are TGTGCCAGCAGTGCCCTTTTCCAACCCTACGAGCAGTACTTC. Protein product: CASSALFQPYEQYF. The J gene is TRBJ2-7, the V gene TRBV12-3 or TRBV12-4; D is unresolved. The CDR3 covers 14 residues. Between the trimmed V and J ends, which lost 5 bases and 2 bases, there was a span of 13 bases.

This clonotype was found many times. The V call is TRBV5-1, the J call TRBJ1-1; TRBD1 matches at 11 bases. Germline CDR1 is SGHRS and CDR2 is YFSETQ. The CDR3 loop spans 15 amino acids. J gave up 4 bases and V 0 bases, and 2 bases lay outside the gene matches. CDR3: CASSLGGQGATEAFF. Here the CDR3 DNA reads TGCGCCAGCAGCTTGGGCGGACAGGGGGCCACTGAAGCTTTCTTT.

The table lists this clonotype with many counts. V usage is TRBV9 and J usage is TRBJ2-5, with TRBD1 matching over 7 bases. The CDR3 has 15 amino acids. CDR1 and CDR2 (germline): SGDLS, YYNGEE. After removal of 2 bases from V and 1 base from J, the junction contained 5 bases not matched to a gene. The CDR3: CASSVVTGAQETQYF. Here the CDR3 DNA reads TGTGCCAGCAGCGTCGTTACAGGGGCCCAAGAGACCCAGTACTTC.

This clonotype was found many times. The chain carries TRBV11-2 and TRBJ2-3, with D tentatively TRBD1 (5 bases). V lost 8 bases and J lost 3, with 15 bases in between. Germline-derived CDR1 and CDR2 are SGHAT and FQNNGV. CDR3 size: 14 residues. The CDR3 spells CASAQARQTDTQYF. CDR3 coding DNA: TGTGCCAGCGCCCAGGCGAGACAGACAGATACGCAGTATTTT.

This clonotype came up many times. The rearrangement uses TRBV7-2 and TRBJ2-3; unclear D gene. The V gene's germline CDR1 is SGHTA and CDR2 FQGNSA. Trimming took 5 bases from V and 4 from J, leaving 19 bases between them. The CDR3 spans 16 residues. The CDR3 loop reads CASSPRGRWVADTQYF. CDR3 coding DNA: TGTGCCAGCAGCCCCCGAGGTCGTTGGGTGGCAGATACGCAGTATTTT.

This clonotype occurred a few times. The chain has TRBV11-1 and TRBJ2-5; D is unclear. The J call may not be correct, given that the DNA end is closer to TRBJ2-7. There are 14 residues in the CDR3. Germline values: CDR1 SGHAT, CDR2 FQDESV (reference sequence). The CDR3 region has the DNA TGTGCCAGCAGCTTACAAGCCGACCTCTACGAGCAGTACTTC. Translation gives CASSLQADLYEQYF.

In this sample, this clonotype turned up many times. The CDR3 loop reads CSGVGTSPDTQYF. CDR3 in DNA: TGCAGTGGGGTTGGGACTTCCCCAGATACGCAGTATTTT. This chain uses TRBV20-1 with TRBJ2-3, with D possibly being TRBD2 (6 bases). The CDR3 is 13 amino acids. The germline V and J ends were trimmed by 7 bases and 4 bases, with 15 bases remaining between them. In germline, CDR1 is DFQATT, CDR2 SNEGSKA (reference sequence).

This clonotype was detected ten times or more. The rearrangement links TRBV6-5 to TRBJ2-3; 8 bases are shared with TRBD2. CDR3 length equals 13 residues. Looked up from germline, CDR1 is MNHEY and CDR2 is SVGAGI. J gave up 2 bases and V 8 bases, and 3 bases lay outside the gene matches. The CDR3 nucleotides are TGTGCCAGCGTCGGGGGGGTCACAGATACGCAGTATTTT. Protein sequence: CASVGGVTDTQYF.

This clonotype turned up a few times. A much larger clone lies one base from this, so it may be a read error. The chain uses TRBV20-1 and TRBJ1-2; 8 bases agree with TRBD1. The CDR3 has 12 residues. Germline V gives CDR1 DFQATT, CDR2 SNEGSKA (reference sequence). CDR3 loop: CRATDRAYGYTF. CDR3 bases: TGCAGGGCCACGGACAGGGCCTATGGCTACACCTTC.

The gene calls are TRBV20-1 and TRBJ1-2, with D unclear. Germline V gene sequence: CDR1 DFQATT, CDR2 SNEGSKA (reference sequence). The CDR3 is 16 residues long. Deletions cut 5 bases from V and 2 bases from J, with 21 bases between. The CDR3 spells CSALMEAELENYGYTF. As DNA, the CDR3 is TGCAGTGCTCTCATGGAGGCAGAGCTAGAAAACTATGGCTACACCTTC.

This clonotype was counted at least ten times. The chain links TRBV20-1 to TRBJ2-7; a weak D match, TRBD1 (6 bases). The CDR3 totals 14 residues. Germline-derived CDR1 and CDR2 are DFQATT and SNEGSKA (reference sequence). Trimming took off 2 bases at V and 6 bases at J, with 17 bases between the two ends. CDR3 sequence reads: CSARSRQVQREQYF. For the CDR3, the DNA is TGCAGTGCTAGATCAAGACAGGTCCAGCGCGAGCAGTACTTC.

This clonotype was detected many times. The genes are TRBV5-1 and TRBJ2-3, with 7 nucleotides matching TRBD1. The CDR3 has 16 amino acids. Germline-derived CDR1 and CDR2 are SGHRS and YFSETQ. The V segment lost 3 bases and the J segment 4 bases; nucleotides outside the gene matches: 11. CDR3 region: CASSSSGGFPPDTQYF. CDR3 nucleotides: TGCGCCAGCAGCTCGTCAGGGGGATTCCCCCCAGATACGCAGTATTTT.